Listed below are T cell receptor beta chains from one sample, sequenced in a study of OX40 agonist ivuxolimab in advanced cancers. The protocol was immunoSEQ multiplex PCR, while the TCRdb copy is restricted to in-frame clones and leaves out a portion. The repertoire holds 40,000 to 60,000 clones, with 88% as singletons. Sequenced material: CD4+ or CD8+ T cells sorted from blood, taken in a trial of the OX40 agonist ivuxolimab. These receptors came from an adult with an advanced solid tumor such as melanoma, head and neck, liver or kidney cancer. Each CDR3 is given with its conserved first and last residue. D genes are given only for firm matches. The size of a clone is reported for some rows only, either as once, few or many, or as a class for expanded clones.

TRBJ2-5 | once | - | TRBV4-1 | CASRSWPAFGETQYF | TGCGCCAGCAGGTCTTGGCCCGCCTTCGGGGAGACCCAGTACTTC
TRBJ1-1 | - | - | TRBV11-2 | CASSLEGRGDTEAFF | TGTGCCAGCAGCTTAGAGGGGAGAGGGGACACTGAAGCTTTCTTT
TRBJ2-1 | - | - | TRBV27 | CASRRVAPGYNEQFF | TGTGCCAGCAGGCGAGTAGCGCCCGGTTACAATGAGCAGTTCTTC
TRBJ2-2 | - | - | TRBV6-5 | CASSEVVSTGELFF | TGTGCCAGCAGTGAAGTAGTCTCCACCGGGGAGCTGTTTTTT
TRBJ2-5 | once | - | TRBV2 | CASSEARGWETQYF | TGTGCCAGCAGTGAAGCAAGGGGTTGGGAGACCCAGTACTTC
TRBJ2-1 | - | TRBD2 | TRBV7-2 | CASSSRLAGGRNEQFF | TGTGCCAGCAGCTCCCGACTAGCGGGGGGGCGAAATGAGCAGTTCTTC
TRBJ1-5 | - | - | TRBV4-1 | CASSPRQLNQPQHF | TGCGCCAGCAGCCCCCGACAGCTCAATCAGCCCCAGCATTTT
TRBJ2-7 | - | - | TRBV6-5 | CASSPRAETYEQYF | TGTGCCAGCAGCCCCAGGGCGGAGACCTACGAGCAGTACTTC
TRBJ2-7 | - | TRBD2 | TRBV19 | CASSIWSGGNLNSYEQYF | TGTGCCAGTAGTATTTGGTCGGGAGGGAATTTAAACTCCTACGAGCAGTACTTC
TRBJ2-5 | - | - | TRBV28 | CASSLRQSGTQYF | TGTGCCAGCAGTTTACGCCAGAGTGGGACCCAGTACTTC
TRBJ2-2 | - | - | TRBV9 | CASSPRDINTGELFF | TGTGCCAGCAGCCCCCGGGACATTAACACCGGGGAGCTGTTTTTT
TRBJ2-3 | - | - | TRBV19 | CATQGPGWPDTQYF | TGTGCCACCCAAGGCCCGGGGTGGCCAGATACGCAGTATTTT
TRBJ1-4 | - | - | TRBV9 | CASSVGDTEKLFF | TGTGCCAGCAGCGTAGGGGACACTGAAAAACTGTTTTTT
TRBJ1-3 | - | - | TRBV6-5 | CASSPGVSGNTIYF | TGTGCCAGCAGTCCCGGGGTCTCTGGAAACACCATATATTTT
TRBJ1-2 | - | TRBD1 | TRBV11-2 | CASSLAPGGGYGYTF | TGTGCCAGCAGCTTAGCGCCAGGGGGCGGCTATGGCTACACCTTC
TRBJ2-7 | - | TRBD1 | TRBV28 | CASKGQGRYEQYF | TGTGCCAGCAAGGGACAGGGGAGGTACGAGCAGTACTTC
TRBJ1-3 | few | - | TRBV5-6 | CASSLGLYGNTIYF | TGTGCCAGCAGCTTGGGACTTTACGGAAACACCATATATTTT
TRBJ2-5 | - | - | TRBV18 | CASSPGETQYF | TGTGCCAGCTCACCAGGAGAGACCCAGTACTTC
TRBJ2-7 | - | TRBD1 | TRBV6-1 | CASSGPGGIFYEQYF | TGTGCCAGCAGTGGTCCAGGGGGTATTTTCTACGAGCAGTACTTC
TRBJ2-2 | - | - | TRBV6-5 | CASRTVNANTGELFF | TGTGCCAGCAGGACCGTAAACGCGAACACCGGGGAGCTGTTTTTT
TRBJ2-1 | - | - | TRBV7-9 | CASSLRGPGLLGGEQFF | TGTGCCAGCAGCCTCAGGGGCCCGGGACTCCTAGGGGGTGAGCAGTTCTTC
TRBJ2-5 | - | - | TRBV4-3 | CASTKREFRAEQDF | TGCGCCAGCACCAAGAGGGAATTCCGGGCCGAGCAGGACTTC
TRBJ2-5 | - | TRBD2 | TRBV7-3 | CASSLTAGGNQETQYF | TGTGCCAGCAGCTTAACGGCGGGGGGTAACCAAGAGACCCAGTACTTC
TRBJ2-1 | - | TRBD2 | TRBV5-1 | CASSLPLLAGNNEQFF | TGCGCCAGCAGCTTGCCGCTTTTAGCGGGCAACAATGAGCAGTTCTTC
TRBJ2-7 | - | - | TRBV28 | CASSSSFSGRVGQYF | -
TRBJ1-5 | - | - | TRBV6-6 | CASGDFQPQHF | TGTGCCAGCGGCGACTTTCAGCCCCAGCATTTT
TRBJ1-5 | - | TRBD1 | TRBV15 | CATSRGQETISNQPQHF | TGTGCCACCAGCAGGGGACAGGAAACAATTAGCAATCAGCCCCAGCATTTT
TRBJ2-1 | - | - | TRBV9 | CASSFTQGNNEQFF | TGTGCCAGCAGCTTTACCCAGGGGAATAATGAGCAGTTCTTC
TRBJ2-2 | few | - | TRBV30 | CACDSRNTGELFF | TGTGCCTGCGACTCTAGAAACACCGGGGAGCTGTTTTTT
TRBJ2-2 | - | - | TRBV6-6 | CASSSVVSANTGELFF | TGTGCCAGCAGTTCGGTGGTCTCCGCGAACACCGGGGAGCTGTTTTTT
TRBJ2-3 | - | - | TRBV27 | CASSLSFDGDTQYF | TGTGCCAGCAGTTTATCGTTCGATGGGGATACGCAGTATTTT
TRBJ1-3 | - | - | TRBV15 | CATSQRSSGNTIYF | TGTGCCACCAGCCAAAGGTCCTCTGGAAACACCATATATTTT
TRBJ1-1 | - | TRBD1 | TRBV18 | CASSEGQGGLNTEAFF | TGTGCCAGCTCAGAAGGACAGGGGGGTCTGAACACTGAAGCTTTCTTT
TRBJ2-1 | - | - | TRBV25-1 | CASSEYTGFYNEQFF | TGTGCCAGCAGTGAATACACAGGGTTCTACAATGAGCAGTTCTTC
TRBJ2-5 | once | TRBD2 | TRBV28 | CASSLGGGETQYF | TGTGCCAGCAGCCTCGGGGGGGGAGAGACCCAGTACTTC
TRBJ2-2 | - | - | TRBV2 | CASSGEDTGELFF | TGTGCCAGCAGTGGGGAGGACACCGGGGAGCTGTTTTTT
TRBJ1-3 | - | TRBD1 | TRBV9 | CASSAGTGRNTIYF | TGTGCCAGCAGCGCAGGGACAGGTAGAAACACCATATATTTT
TRBJ1-2 | - | TRBD1 | TRBV5-1 | CASSYDRGNYGYTF | TGCGCCAGCAGCTATGACAGGGGAAACTATGGCTACACCTTC
TRBJ2-2 | - | - | TRBV15 | CATSRVDTGELFF | TGTGCCACCAGCAGAGTAGACACCGGGGAGCTGTTTTTT
TRBJ2-5 | once | - | TRBV5-1 | CASSFPDRQETQYF | TGCGCCAGCAGCTTTCCGGACAGACAAGAGACCCAGTACTTC
TRBJ1-5 | - | TRBD1 | TRBV30 | CAWNPKDRVNQPQHF | TGTGCCTGGAACCCGAAGGACAGGGTCAATCAGCCCCAGCATTTT
TRBJ1-4 | - | - | TRBV7-9 | CASSLTQGSNEKLFF | TGTGCCAGCAGCTTAACTCAAGGTTCGAATGAAAAACTGTTTTTT
TRBJ2-1 | - | TRBD1 | TRBV2 | CASSQGVNEQFF | TGTGCCAGCAGTCAGGGGGTAAATGAGCAGTTCTTC
TRBJ2-5 | few | - | TRBV20-1 | CSARQELTQYF | TGCAGTGCTAGACAGGAGTTAACCCAGTACTTC
TRBJ1-1 | - | TRBD1 | TRBV19 | CASSPRGRRLNTEAFF | TGTGCCAGTAGTCCCAGGGGGAGACGGCTGAACACTGAAGCTTTCTTT
TRBJ2-6 | - | - | TRBV19 | CASSMRGTRSGANVLTF | TGTGCCAGTAGTATGCGGGGAACACGCTCTGGGGCCAACGTCCTGACTTTC
TRBJ2-6 | - | TRBD2 | TRBV4-1 | CASSQEGGGPSWANVLTF | TGCGCCAGCAGCCAAGAAGGCGGGGGGCCCTCCTGGGCCAACGTCCTGACTTTC
TRBJ1-6 | - | - | TRBV28 | CATRHGAIYNSPLHF | TGTGCCACCAGACATGGGGCTATCTATAATTCACCCCTCCACTTT
TRBJ2-2 | - | - | TRBV2 | CASRRQGTGELFF | TGTGCCAGCCGAAGGCAGGGCACCGGGGAGCTGTTTTTT
TRBJ1-2 | - | - | TRBV28 | CASSLLGVNYGYTF | TGTGCCAGCAGTTTATTAGGGGTCAACTATGGCTACACCTTC
TRBJ1-4 | - | - | TRBV15 | CATSRDRSVGEKLFF | TGTGCCACCAGCAGAGATAGGTCAGTAGGTGAAAAACTGTTTTTT
TRBJ1-4 | - | TRBD1 | TRBV9 | CASSVTGGSEKLFF | TGTGCCAGCAGCGTGACAGGGGGTAGTGAAAAACTGTTTTTT
TRBJ2-1 | - | TRBD2 | TRBV2 | CASSEALTAGGPEQFF | TGTGCCAGCAGTGAAGCCCTCACAGCGGGAGGGCCTGAGCAGTTCTTC
TRBJ1-2 | - | TRBD1 | TRBV7-2 | CASSRMTGNGYTF | TGTGCCAGCAGCCGGATGACAGGGAATGGCTACACCTTC
TRBJ1-1 | - | - | TRBV7-9 | CASSFGGEAFF | TGTGCCAGCAGCTTCGGTGGTGAAGCTTTCTTT
TRBJ2-3 | - | TRBD2 | TRBV28 | CASRVAGDTQYF | TGTGCCAGCAGGGTAGCGGGAGATACGCAGTATTTT
TRBJ2-1 | - | TRBD1 | TRBV28 | CASRRPGGAYNEQFF | TGTGCCAGCAGGAGGCCAGGGGGTGCCTACAATGAGCAGTTCTTC
TRBJ2-6 | - | - | TRBV28 | CASSTQGSGANVLTF | TGTGCCAGCAGCACCCAGGGCTCTGGGGCCAACGTCCTGACTTTC
TRBJ2-6 | - | - | TRBV19 | CASSIVPGANVLTF | TGTGCCAGTAGTATAGTCCCTGGGGCCAACGTCCTGACTTTC